This T cell receptor beta chain was recorded in a study of blood T cell repertoires in COVID-19. For the study at large: Researchers got acute and convalescent COVID-19 samples from the United States, Italy and Spain. The cDNA or gDNA used as material had been derived from T cells, B-cell-depleted T cells, or PBMCs.

The authors' processing: Researchers report that nucleated cell counts were estimated from reference gene primer amplification. Assay: immunoSEQ multiplex PCR; the TCRdb copy retains only in-frame clones and omits some. That table gives V, J and clone size, and the DNA gave D and trimming. The data show about 360,000 clones, 70% to 90% seen once. Sequencing input: peripheral blood. The TCR sequence derives from a human donor in a cohort sampled during active COVID-19.

CDR3 sequence (DNA): TGTGCCTGGAGCACAACACCAACCTACGAGCAGTACTTC. This sequence encodes CAWSTTPTYEQYF. This chain uses TRBV30 with TRBJ2-7; D is undetermined. The length of the CDR3 is 13 residues. The germline V and J ends were trimmed by 3 bases and 2 bases, with 11 bases remaining between them. Germline V gene sequence: CDR1 GTSNPN, CDR2 SVGIG (reference sequence).